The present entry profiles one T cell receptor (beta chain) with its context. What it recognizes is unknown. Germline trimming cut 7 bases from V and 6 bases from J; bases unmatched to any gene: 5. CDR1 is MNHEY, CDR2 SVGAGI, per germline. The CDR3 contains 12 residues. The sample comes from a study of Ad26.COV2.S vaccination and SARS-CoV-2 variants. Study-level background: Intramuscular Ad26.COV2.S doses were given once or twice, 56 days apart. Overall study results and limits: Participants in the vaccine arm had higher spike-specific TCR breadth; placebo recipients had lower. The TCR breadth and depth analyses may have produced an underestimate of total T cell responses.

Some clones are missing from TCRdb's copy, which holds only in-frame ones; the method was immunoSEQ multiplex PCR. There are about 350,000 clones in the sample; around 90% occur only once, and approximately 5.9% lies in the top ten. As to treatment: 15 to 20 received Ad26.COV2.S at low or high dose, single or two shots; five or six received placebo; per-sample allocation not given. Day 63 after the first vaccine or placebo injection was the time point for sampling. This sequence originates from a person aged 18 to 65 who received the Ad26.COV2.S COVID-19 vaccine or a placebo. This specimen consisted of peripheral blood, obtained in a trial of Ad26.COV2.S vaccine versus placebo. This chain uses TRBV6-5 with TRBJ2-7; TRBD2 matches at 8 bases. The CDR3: CASNQAGVEQYF. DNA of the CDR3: TGTGCCAGCAACCAAGCGGGAGTCGAGCAGTACTTC.